The 20 T cell receptor beta chains in this list originate from one sample, sequenced in a study of T cell responses to AZD1222 COVID-19 vaccine. This table comes from immunoSEQ multiplex PCR, and its TCRdb copy is limited to in-frame clones, with some not included. The top ten hold around 19% of the sample, which has 99,000 or so clones, around 89% seen once. The starting material was peripheral blood, obtained on day 0 of AZD1222 vaccination. The origin of the receptors is an adult in good health.

The chain links TRBV9 to TRBJ2-7; D is perhaps TRBD2 (7 bases). V gave up 3 bases and J gave up 7 bases, with 17 bases separating them. The CDR3 loop spans 14 amino acids. Per the germline V gene, CDR1 is SGDLS and CDR2 is YYNGEE. The CDR3 sequence is CASSANREGGEQYF. For the CDR3, the DNA is TGTGCCAGCAGCGCGAACAGGGAGGGTGGGGAGCAGTACTTC.

Note on this clone: The CDR3 ends on some other residue instead of the conserved phenylalanine or tryptophan, so this is likely a read error. The chain joins TRBV24-1 to TRBJ1-6; D unclear. Trimming left V 9 bases short and J 0 bases short, with 23 bases between. The CDR3 is made up of 19 amino acids. CDR1 and CDR2 (germline): KGHDR, SFDVKD. The DNA for the CDR3 is TGTGCCACCCCTTGGGTCATCGAGCCGAGAAGCTCCTATAATTCACCCCTCCACCTT. Translation: CATPWVIEPRSSYNSPLHL.

The CDR3 bases are TGCGCCAGCAGCCATCGAGTAGACTCCTACAATGAGCAGTTCTTC. It codes for CASSHRVDSYNEQFF. The chain employs TRBV4-1 and TRBJ2-1; D uncertain. This CDR3 is built from 15 residues. The germline V gene has CDR1 MGHRA and CDR2 YSYEKL. V gave up 3 bases and J gave up 0 bases, with 9 bases separating them.

This chain joins TRBV6-6 and TRBJ2-3, with D hard to call. The CDR3 loop spans 12 amino acids. Per germline, CDR1 MNHNY and CDR2 SVGAGI (reference sequence). The V gene lost 6 bases and the J gene lost 2 bases, with 6 bases spanning the gap. This chain's CDR3 is CASRHITDTQYF. As DNA, the CDR3 is TGTGCCAGCAGACATATCACAGATACGCAGTATTTT.

The chain joins TRBV7-2 to TRBJ2-2, with 8 positions matching TRBD2. The CDR3 totals 16 residues. CDR1 SGHTA and CDR2 FQGNSA come from the germline V gene. The trim removed 2 bases at V and 7 bases at J, leaving 9 bases unmatched. CDR3 nucleotides: TGTGCCAGCAGCTTAATGGGACTAGTGGGGCTCGGGGAGCTGTTTTTT. Translated, it gives CASSLMGLVGLGELFF.

V and J are TRBV30 and TRBJ2-2; D possibly matches TRBD1 or TRBD2 (5 bases each). Trimming shortened V by 4 bases and J by 4 bases, and 16 bases separated the two germline ends. The CDR3 has 15 residues. Germline CDR1 reads GTSNPN; CDR2 reads SVGIG (reference sequence). CDR3 loop: CAWTGLVRGTGELFF. The CDR3 bases are TGTGCCTGGACAGGGTTGGTTCGGGGCACCGGGGAGCTGTTTTTT.

The J gene is TRBJ1-2, the V gene TRBV12-3 or TRBV12-4; D gene uncertain. The CDR3 contains 12 residues. The V end was cut by 3 bases, the J end by 0 bases, with 2 bases between. Here the CDR3 DNA reads TGTGCCAGCAGTTTTACTAACTATGGCTACACCTTC. Its protein is CASSFTNYGYTF.

The table lists this clone with a count of one. This chain links TRBV7-2 with TRBJ2-5, with 10 bases that match TRBD2. V shed 3 bases and J 4 bases; nucleotides not matched to a gene: 8. This CDR3 is 16 amino acids long. Germline values: CDR1 SGHTA, CDR2 FQGNSA. In DNA form, the CDR3 reads TGTGCCAGCAGCTTTACAGCGGGGGGGCGGTTAGAGACCCAGTACTTC. Translating gives CASSFTAGGRLETQYF.

The chain links TRBV11-2 to TRBJ2-1; 11 positions agree with TRBD2. Germline CDR1 is SGHAT and CDR2 is FQNNGV. V lost 4 bases and J lost 4; bases outside the gene matches: 12. The length of the CDR3 is 18 residues. The CDR3 sequence is CASSYLSGGAGRYNEQFF. CDR3 in DNA: TGTGCCAGCAGCTACCTTAGCGGGGGGGCCGGTAGGTACAATGAGCAGTTCTTC.

The sample holds one count of this clone. The rearrangement links TRBV9 to TRBJ2-7, with a weak D call TRBD2 (5 bases). Trimming took 4 bases from V and 0 from J, leaving 11 bases between them. Looked up from germline, CDR1 is SGDLS and CDR2 is YYNGEE. This CDR3 is 14 amino acids long. The CDR3 nucleotides are TGTGCCAGCAGCCCGCGGACTGCCTCCTACGAGCAGTACTTC. This encodes CASSPRTASYEQYF. The entire variable domain, with the rest obtained from reference TRBV9 and TRBJ2-7, is as follows: DSGVTQTPKHLITATGQRVTLRCSPRSGDLSVYWYQQSLDQGLQFLIQYYNGEERAKGNILERFSAQQFPDLHSELNLSSLELGDSALYFCASSPRTASYEQYFGPGTRLTVT.

This clone was seen once. The CDR3 loop is CASSRSGQESAEGLFF. For the CDR3, the DNA is TGCGCCAGCAGCCGCAGCGGACAGGAGTCAGCCGAGGGACTGTTTTTT. The genes are TRBV4-1 and TRBJ1-4, with 7 bases aligning to TRBD1. Per germline, CDR1 MGHRA and CDR2 YSYEKL. Unmatched junction bases numbered 18, after V lost 4 bases and J lost 13 bases. The CDR3 has 16 amino acids.

This clone was observed a single time. The chain uses TRBV9 and TRBJ1-2; TRBD1 matches 7 bases. This CDR3 comprises 13 residues. V shed 4 bases, J shed 4 bases, and the junction held 4 bases outside the gene matches. Germline values: CDR1 SGDLS, CDR2 YYNGEE. CDR3 nucleotides: TGTGCCAGCAGCCCACAGGGGAGCTATGGCTACACCTTC. Protein sequence: CASSPQGSYGYTF.

The chain carries TRBV5-5 and TRBJ2-5, with a weak D call TRBD2 (6 bases). CDR1 and CDR2 (germline): SGHKS, YYEKEE (reference sequence). V was trimmed by 4 bases and J by 2 bases, leaving 24 bases between them. The CDR3 extends over 18 amino acids. The CDR3, as DNA: TGTGCCAGCAGCCAACGGGGCGTGGGGGGACCCTTTCAAGAGACCCAGTACTTC. It translates to CASSQRGVGGPFQETQYF.

V is TRBV12-5 and J is TRBJ2-1, with D perhaps matching TRBD1 or TRBD2 (5 bases each). V was trimmed by 7 bases and J by 5 bases, leaving 21 bases between them. The CDR3 covers 16 residues. In germline, CDR1 is LGHNT, CDR2 FRNRAP. This chain's CDR3 is CASALGVRGPHNEQFF. The CDR3 bases are TGTGCTAGTGCTCTGGGAGTTAGGGGCCCCCACAATGAGCAGTTCTTC.

This sequence joins TRBV5-6 and TRBJ1-1; D might be TRBD1 (5 bases). V lost 4 bases and J 7 bases, leaving 23 bases between the germline ends. The CDR3 has 16 amino acids. In germline, CDR1 is SGHDT, CDR2 YYEEEE. CDR3 region: CASSQRGGAGTSEAFF. CDR3 DNA sequence: TGTGCCAGCAGCCAGAGGGGTGGAGCCGGGACCAGTGAAGCTTTCTTT.

V and J are TRBV9 and TRBJ2-5; D might be TRBD1 (6 bases). Trimming took 4 bases from V and 4 from J, leaving 14 bases between them. Germline lookup yields CDR1 SGDLS and CDR2 YYNGEE. CDR3 length: 14 residues. The CDR3 nucleotides are TGTGCCAGCAGCACCCGACAGGTTGGAGAGACCCAGTACTTC. Translation: CASSTRQVGETQYF.

The chain has TRBV3-1 (or the pseudogene TRBV3-2) and TRBJ1-1, with D maybe TRBD1 (6 bases). CDR1 and CDR2 (germline): LGHDT, YNNKEL (reference sequence). This CDR3 region has 14 residues. Between the trimmed V and J ends, which lost 3 bases and 4 bases, there was a span of 12 bases. The CDR3 coding sequence is TGTGCCAGCAGCCAGGCCAGGGGTACCACTGAAGCTTTCTTT. Amino acids: CASSQARGTTEAFF.

V and J are TRBV5-4 and TRBJ2-1; 9 bases line up with TRBD2. The V gene's germline CDR1 is SGHNT and CDR2 YYREEE (reference sequence). The CDR3 length is 14 residues. The V segment lost 4 bases and the J segment 6 bases; nucleotides outside the gene matches: 5. CDR3 bases: TGTGCCAGCAGCAGGGGACTAGCAAGCAATGAGCAGTTCTTC. Amino acid sequence: CASSRGLASNEQFF.

This clone was detected a few times. This chain uses TRBV7-8 with TRBJ2-3; D is perhaps TRBD1 (5 bases). Trimming left V 4 bases short and J 2 bases short, with 19 bases between. The CDR3 totals 17 residues. Germline assignment: CDR1 SGHVS and CDR2 FQNEAQ. DNA for the CDR3: TGTGCCAGCAGCTACTTAGACAGCCCAGAGTACACAGATACGCAGTATTTT. Protein sequence: CASSYLDSPEYTDTQYF. Together with reference TRBV7-8 and TRBJ2-3, the CDR3 gives the full variable domain: GAGVSQSPRYKVAKRGQDVALRCDPISGHVSLFWYQQALGQGPEFLTYFQNEAQLDKSGLPSDRFFAERPEGSVSTLKIQRTQQEDSAVYLCASSYLDSPEYTDTQYFGPGTRLTVL.

This sequence joins TRBV19 and TRBJ2-5, with 8 bases fitting TRBD1. The junction had 6 bases not matched to a gene; V was cut back by 8 bases and J by 4 bases. CDR3 length equals 13 residues. Germline V gene sequence: CDR1 LNHDA, CDR2 SQIVND (reference sequence). CDR3 protein: CASATGGRETQYF. CDR3 bases: TGTGCCAGTGCAACAGGGGGTAGAGAGACCCAGTACTTC.